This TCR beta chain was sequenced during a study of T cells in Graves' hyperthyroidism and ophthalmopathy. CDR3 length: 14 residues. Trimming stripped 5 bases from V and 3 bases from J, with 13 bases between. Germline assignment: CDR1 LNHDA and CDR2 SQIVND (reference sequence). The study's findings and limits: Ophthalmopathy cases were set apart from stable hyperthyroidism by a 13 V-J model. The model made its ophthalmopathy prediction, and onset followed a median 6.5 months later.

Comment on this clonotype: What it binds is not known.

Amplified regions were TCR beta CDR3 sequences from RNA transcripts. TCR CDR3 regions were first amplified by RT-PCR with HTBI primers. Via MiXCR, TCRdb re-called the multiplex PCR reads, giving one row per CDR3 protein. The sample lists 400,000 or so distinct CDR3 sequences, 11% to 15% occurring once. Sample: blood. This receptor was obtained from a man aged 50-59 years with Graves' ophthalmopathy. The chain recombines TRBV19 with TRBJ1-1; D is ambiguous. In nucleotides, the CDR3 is TGTGCCAGTAGTCGACGTGTTTTGGACACTGAAGCTTTCTTT. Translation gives CASSRRVLDTEAFF.